This T cell receptor (beta chain) was recorded in a study of technical replicates of blood from a few donors. Measured with immunoSEQ multiplex PCR; TCRdb has only the in-frame clones, and not every one. Of roughly 100,000 clones in the sample, around 96% were seen once. The CDR3 totals 14 residues. V was cut by 6 bases and J by 5 bases, with 14 bases left in between. Sequenced material: T cells isolated from PBMCs. The chain has TRBV23-1 and TRBJ1-5; D is perhaps TRBD1 (6 bases). TRBV23-1 is an ORF, and what it does is uncertain. This TCR was recovered from a human donor in good health. DNA for the CDR3: TGCGCCAGCAGCCAAAAAAAGGGGGATCAGCCCCAGCATTTT. Translated, it gives CASSQKKGDQPQHF.